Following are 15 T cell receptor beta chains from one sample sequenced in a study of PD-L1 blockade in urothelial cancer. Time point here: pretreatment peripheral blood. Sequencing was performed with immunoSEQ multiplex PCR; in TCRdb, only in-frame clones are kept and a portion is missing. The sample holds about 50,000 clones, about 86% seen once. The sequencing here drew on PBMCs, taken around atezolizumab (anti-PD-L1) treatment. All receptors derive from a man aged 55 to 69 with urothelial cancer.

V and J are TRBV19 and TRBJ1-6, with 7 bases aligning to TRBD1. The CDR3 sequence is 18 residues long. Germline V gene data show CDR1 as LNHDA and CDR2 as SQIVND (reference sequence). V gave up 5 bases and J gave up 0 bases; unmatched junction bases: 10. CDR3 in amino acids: CASSSRTGTSSYNSPLHF. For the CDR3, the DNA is TGTGCCAGTAGTTCCCGGACAGGAACAAGCTCCTATAATTCACCCCTCCACTTT.

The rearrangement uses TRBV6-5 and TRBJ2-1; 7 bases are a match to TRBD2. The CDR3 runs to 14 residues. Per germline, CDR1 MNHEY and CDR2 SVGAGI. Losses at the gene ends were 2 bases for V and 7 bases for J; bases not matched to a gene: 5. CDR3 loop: CASSYPSGGNEQFF. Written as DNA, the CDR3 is TGTGCCAGCAGTTACCCTAGCGGTGGTAATGAGCAGTTCTTC.

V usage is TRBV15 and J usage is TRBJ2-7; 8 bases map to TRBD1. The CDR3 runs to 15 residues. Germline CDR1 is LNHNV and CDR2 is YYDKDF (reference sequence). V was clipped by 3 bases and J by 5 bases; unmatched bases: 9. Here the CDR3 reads CATSRFRGRLDEQYF. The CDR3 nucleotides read TGTGCCACCAGCAGGTTCAGGGGGCGTTTAGACGAGCAGTACTTC. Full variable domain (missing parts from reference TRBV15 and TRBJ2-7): DAMVIQNPRYQVTQFGKPVTLSCSQTLNHNVMYWYQQKSSQAPKLLFHYYDKDFNNEADTPDNFQSRRPNTSFCFLDIRSPGLGDTAMYLCATSRFRGRLDEQYFGPGTRLTVT.

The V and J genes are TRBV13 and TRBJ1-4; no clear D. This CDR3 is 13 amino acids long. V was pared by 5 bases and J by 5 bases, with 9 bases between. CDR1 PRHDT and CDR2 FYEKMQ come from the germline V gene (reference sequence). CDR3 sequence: CASSAHRNEKLFF. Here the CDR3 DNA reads TGTGCCAGCAGCGCCCACAGAAATGAAAAACTGTTTTTT.

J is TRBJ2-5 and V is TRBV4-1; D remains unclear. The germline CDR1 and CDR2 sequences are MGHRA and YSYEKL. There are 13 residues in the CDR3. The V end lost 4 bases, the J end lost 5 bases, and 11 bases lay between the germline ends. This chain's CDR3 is CASSLASSETQYF. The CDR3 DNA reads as TGCGCCAGCAGCCTAGCTAGTTCCGAGACCCAGTACTTC.

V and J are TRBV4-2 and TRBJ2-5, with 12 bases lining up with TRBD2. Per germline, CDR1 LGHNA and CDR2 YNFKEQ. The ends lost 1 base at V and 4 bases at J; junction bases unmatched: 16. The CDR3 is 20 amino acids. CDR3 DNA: TGTGCCAGCAGCCAAGGCGTCAGTAGTGTGGCTAGCGGGGGGGCAGAGACCCAGTACTTC. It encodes CASSQGVSSVASGGAETQYF.

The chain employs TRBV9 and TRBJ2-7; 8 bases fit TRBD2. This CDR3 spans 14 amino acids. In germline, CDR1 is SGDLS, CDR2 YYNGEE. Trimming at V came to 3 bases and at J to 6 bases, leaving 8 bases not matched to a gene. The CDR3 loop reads CASSALSGGSEQYF. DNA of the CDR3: TGTGCCAGCAGCGCCCTCAGCGGGGGCTCCGAGCAGTACTTC.

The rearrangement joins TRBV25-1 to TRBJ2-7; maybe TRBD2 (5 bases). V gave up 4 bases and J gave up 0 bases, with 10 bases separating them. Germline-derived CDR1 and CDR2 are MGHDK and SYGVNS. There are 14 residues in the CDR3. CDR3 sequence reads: CASSVGGSSYEQYF. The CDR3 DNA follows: TGTGCCAGCAGTGTGGGTGGGAGCTCCTACGAGCAGTACTTC.

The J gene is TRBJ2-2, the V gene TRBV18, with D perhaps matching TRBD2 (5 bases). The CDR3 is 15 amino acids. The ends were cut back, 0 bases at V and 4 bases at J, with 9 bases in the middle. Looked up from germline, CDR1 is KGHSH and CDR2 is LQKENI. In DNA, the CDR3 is TGTGCCAGCTCACCACCAACTAGGCCCACCGGGGAGCTGTTTTTT. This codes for CASSPPTRPTGELFF.

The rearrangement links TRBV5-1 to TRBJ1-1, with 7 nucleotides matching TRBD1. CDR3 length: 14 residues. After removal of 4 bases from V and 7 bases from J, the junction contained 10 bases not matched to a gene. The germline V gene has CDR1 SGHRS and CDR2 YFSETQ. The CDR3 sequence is CASSPDRASVEAFF. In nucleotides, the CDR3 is TGCGCCAGCAGCCCCGACAGGGCATCGGTTGAAGCTTTCTTT.

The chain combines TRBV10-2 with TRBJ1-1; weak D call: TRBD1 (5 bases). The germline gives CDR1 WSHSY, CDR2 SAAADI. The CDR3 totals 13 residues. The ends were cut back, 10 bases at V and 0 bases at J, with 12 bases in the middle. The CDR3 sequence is CATSTVLNTEAFF. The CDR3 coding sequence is TGCGCCACTTCGACAGTTTTGAACACTGAAGCTTTCTTT.

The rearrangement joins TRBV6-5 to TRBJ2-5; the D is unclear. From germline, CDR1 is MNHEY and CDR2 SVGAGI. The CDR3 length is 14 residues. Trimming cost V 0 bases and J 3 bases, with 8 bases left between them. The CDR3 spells CASSYSAVEETQYF. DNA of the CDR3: TGTGCCAGCAGTTACTCGGCGGTCGAAGAGACCCAGTACTTC.

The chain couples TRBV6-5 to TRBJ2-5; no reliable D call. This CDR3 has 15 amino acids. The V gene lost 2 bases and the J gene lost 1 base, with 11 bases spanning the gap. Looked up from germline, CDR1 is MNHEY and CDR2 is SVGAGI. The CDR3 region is CASSYRGSPQETQYF. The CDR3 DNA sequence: TGTGCCAGCAGTTACCGTGGTAGTCCCCAAGAGACCCAGTACTTC.

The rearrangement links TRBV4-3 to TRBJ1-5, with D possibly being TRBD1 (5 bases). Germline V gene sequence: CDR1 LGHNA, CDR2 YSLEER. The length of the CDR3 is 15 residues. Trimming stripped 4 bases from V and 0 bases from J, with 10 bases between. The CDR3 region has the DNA TGCGCCAGCAGCCTAGGACACGGTAGCAATCAGCCCCAGCATTTT. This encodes CASSLGHGSNQPQHF.

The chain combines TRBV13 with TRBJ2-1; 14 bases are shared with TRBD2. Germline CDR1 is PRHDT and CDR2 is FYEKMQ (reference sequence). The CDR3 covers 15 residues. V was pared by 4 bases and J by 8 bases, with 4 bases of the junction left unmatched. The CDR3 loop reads CASSSRTSGRYEQFF. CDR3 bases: TGTGCCAGCAGCTCCCGGACTAGCGGGAGGTATGAGCAGTTCTTC.